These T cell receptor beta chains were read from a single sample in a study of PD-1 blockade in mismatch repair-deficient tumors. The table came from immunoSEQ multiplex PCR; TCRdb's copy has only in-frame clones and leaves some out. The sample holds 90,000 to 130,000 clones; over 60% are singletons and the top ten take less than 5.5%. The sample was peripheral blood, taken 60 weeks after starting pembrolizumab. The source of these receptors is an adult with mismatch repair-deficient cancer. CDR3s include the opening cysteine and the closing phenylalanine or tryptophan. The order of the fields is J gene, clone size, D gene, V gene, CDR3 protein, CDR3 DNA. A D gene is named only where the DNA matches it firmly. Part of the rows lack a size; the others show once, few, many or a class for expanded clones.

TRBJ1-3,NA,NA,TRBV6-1,CASSPKPDGNTIYF,TGTGCCAGCAGTCCTAAACCGGACGGAAACACCATATATTTT
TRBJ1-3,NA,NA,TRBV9,CASSVGRAVGNTIYF,TGTGCCAGCAGCGTAGGGAGGGCAGTCGGAAACACCATATATTTT
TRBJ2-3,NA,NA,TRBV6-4,CASSEQMNTDTQYF,TGTGCCAGCAGTGAACAGATGAACACAGATACGCAGTATTTT
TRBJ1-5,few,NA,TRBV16,CASSQFSPGTQPQHF,TGTGCCAGCAGCCAATTTAGCCCGGGGACCCAGCCCCAGCATTTT
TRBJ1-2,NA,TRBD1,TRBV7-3,CASSLGGRGNYGYTF,TGTGCCAGCAGCTTAGGGGGCAGGGGGAATTATGGCTACACCTTC
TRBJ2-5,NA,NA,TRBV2,CASSAQRGAQETQYF,TGTGCCAGCAGTGCCCAGAGGGGGGCCCAAGAGACCCAGTACTTC
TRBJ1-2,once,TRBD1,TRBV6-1,CASSTGQSYGYTF,TGTGCCAGCAGCACGGGACAGAGCTATGGCTACACCTTC
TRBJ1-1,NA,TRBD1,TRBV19,CASTLIGQENTEAFF,TGTGCCAGTACCTTAATCGGACAGGAGAACACTGAAGCTTTCTTT
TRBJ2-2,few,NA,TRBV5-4,CASSLAVNPGELFF,TGTGCCAGCAGCTTGGCTGTTAATCCCGGGGAGCTGTTTTTT
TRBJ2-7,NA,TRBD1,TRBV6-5,CASSYSRTGDMGQYF,TGTGCCAGCAGTTACAGTCGGACAGGGGATATGGGGCAGTACTTC
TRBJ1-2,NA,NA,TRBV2,CASSRQNYGYTF,TGTGCCAGCAGCCGGCAGAACTATGGCTACACCTTC
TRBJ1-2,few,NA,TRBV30,CAWSVLGDGGYTF,TGTGCCTGGAGTGTACTTGGTGATGGGGGCTACACCTTC
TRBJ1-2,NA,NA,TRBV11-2,CASSSFGPLPNTF,TGTGCCAGCAGCTCTTTTGGGCCACTCCCAAACACCTTC
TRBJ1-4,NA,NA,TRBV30,CAWSGGRGVGEKLFF,TGTGCCTGGAGTGGCGGGAGGGGCGTGGGTGAAAAACTGTTTTTT
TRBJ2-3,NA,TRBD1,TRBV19,CASRPGTGGTDTQYF,TGTGCCAGTAGACCCGGGACAGGGGGCACAGATACGCAGTATTTT
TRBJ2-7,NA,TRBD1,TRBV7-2,CASSRDSITYEQYF,TGTGCCAGCAGCCGGGACAGCATCACCTACGAGCAGTACTTC
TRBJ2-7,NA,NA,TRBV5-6,CASSLNPYEQYF,TGTGCCAGCAGCTTGAACCCCTACGAGCAGTACTTC
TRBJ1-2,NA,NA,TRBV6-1,CASSEVQVYGYTF,TGTGCCAGCAGTGAAGTACAGGTCTATGGCTACACCTTC
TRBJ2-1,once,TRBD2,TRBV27,CASSNNLGLAGGLDEQFF,TGTGCCAGCAGTAACAACCTGGGACTAGCGGGAGGGCTCGATGAGCAGTTCTTC
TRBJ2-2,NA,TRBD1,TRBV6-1,CASSPGTGDTGELFF,TGTGCCAGCAGTCCCGGGACAGGGGACACCGGGGAGCTGTTTTTT
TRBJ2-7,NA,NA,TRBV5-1,CASSPGTGGLAGAYEQYF,TGCGCCAGCAGCCCAGGGACAGGGGGGCTAGCGGGAGCCTACGAGCAGTACTTC
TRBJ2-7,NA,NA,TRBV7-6,CASSIRYEQYF,TGTGCCAGCAGCATCCGCTACGAGCAGTACTTC
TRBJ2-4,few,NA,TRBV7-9,CASSLGAGTAKNIQYF,TGTGCCAGCAGCTTGGGGGCCGGAACGGCCAAAAACATTCAGTACTTC
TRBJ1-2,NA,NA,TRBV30,CASGTPGDGYTF,TGTGCCAGCGGGACCCCCGGAGATGGCTACACCTTC
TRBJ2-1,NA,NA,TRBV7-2,CASSQGGGAQEQFF,TGTGCCAGCAGCCAGGGGGGAGGTGCGCAAGAGCAGTTCTTC
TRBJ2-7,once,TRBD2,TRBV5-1,CASSLRETRASGRIEQYF,TGCGCCAGCAGCTTGAGGGAAACCAGGGCTAGCGGGAGGATCGAGCAGTACTTC
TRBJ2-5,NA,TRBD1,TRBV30,CAWRGRRTGQETQYF,TGTGCCTGGAGGGGACGCCGGACAGGGCAAGAGACCCAGTACTTC
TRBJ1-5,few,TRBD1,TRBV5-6,CASSPGTGVGNQPQHF,TGTGCCAGCAGCCCCGGGACAGGGGTGGGCAATCAGCCCCAGCATTTT